Shown below are 24 T cell receptor beta chains from a single sample sequenced in a study of cytomegalovirus exposure and HLA in healthy donors. Assay: immunoSEQ multiplex PCR; the TCRdb copy retains only in-frame clones and omits some. The sample yields roughly 260,000 clones, 85% to 90% seen once. Sample: PBMCs. The receptor set was obtained from a woman in her late teens or twenties in good health and CMV-seronegative.

This clone has only one observation. This sequence joins TRBV4-1 and TRBJ2-7; 8 nucleotides agree with TRBD1. The germline CDR1 and CDR2 sequences are MGHRA and YSYEKL. J gave up 0 bases and V 3 bases, and 16 bases lay outside the gene matches. This CDR3 has 19 residues. CDR3 in amino acids: CASSQPLQRDRSSSYEQYV. CDR3 nucleotide sequence: TGCGCCAGCAGCCAGCCACTACAAAGGGACAGGTCGAGCTCCTACGAGCAGTACGTC.

A few counts support this clone. The chain has TRBV2 and TRBJ2-7; TRBD1 aligns across 11 bases. Germline V gene data show CDR1 as SNHLY and CDR2 as FYNNEI. The CDR3 spans 14 residues. V shed 10 bases and J 2 bases; nucleotides not matched to a gene: 7. Here the CDR3 DNA reads TGTGCCACCGTGGGACAGGGGGGACCCTACGAGCAGTACGTC. It encodes CATVGQGGPYEQYV.

The chain joins TRBV29-1 to TRBJ2-7; 9 bases map to TRBD1. Looked up from germline, CDR1 is SQVTM and CDR2 is ANQGSEA. The J segment lost 3 bases and the V segment lost 4 bases, leaving 7 bases of the junction unmatched. The CDR3 loop spans 14 amino acids. The CDR3 DNA follows: TGCAGCGTTGTGCCAGGACAGGGGAACTACGAGCAGTACTTC. Its translation is CSVVPGQGNYEQYF.

The rearrangement links TRBV15 to TRBJ2-5; 7 nucleotides line up with TRBD2. Per the germline V gene, CDR1 is LNHNV and CDR2 is YYDKDF (reference sequence). CDR3 length equals 21 residues. J was trimmed by 0 bases and V by 0 bases; bases with no gene match: 19. This chain's CDR3 is CATSRDLALGGSGEYQETQYF. The CDR3 DNA reads as TGTGCCACCAGCAGAGATCTTGCCCTCGGTGGCAGCGGGGAGTACCAAGAGACCCAGTACTTC.

This chain joins TRBV7-2 and TRBJ2-1, with TRBD2 matching over 9 bases. Germline V gene lookup returns CDR1 SGHTA and CDR2 FQGNSA. CDR3 size: 14 residues. V was clipped by 5 bases and J by 4 bases; unmatched bases: 3. The CDR3 loop is CASSPTSGYNEQFF. The CDR3 nucleotides read TGTGCCAGCAGCCCGACTAGCGGATACAATGAGCAGTTCTTC.

The CDR3 sequence: CASSLAGGQEDTQYF. The CDR3 nucleotides read TGTGCCAGCAGCTTAGCGGGGGGGCAGGAAGATACGCAGTATTTT. The V and J genes are TRBV7-6 and TRBJ2-3; tentatively, D is TRBD2 (7 bases). Germline V lookup: CDR1 SGHVS, CDR2 FNYEAQ. V was trimmed by 0 bases and J by 5 bases, leaving 12 bases between them. The CDR3 is 15 amino acids. Variable domain in full (rest from reference TRBV7-6 and TRBJ2-3): GAGVSQSPRYKVTKRGQDVALRCDPISGHVSLYWYRQALGQGPEFLTYFNYEAQQDKSGLPNDRFSAERPEGSISTLTIQRTEQRDSAMYRCASSLAGGQEDTQYFGPGTRLTVL.

The gene calls are TRBV10-1 and TRBJ2-3; possibly TRBD1 for D (6 bases). V was shortened by 0 bases and J by 6 bases, with 13 bases between the two germline ends. This CDR3 has 15 amino acids. From germline, CDR1 is WNHNN and CDR2 SYGVQD (reference sequence). The CDR3 DNA sequence: TGCGCCAGCAGTGAGTCGGCTCAGGGGTTGGATACGCAGTATTTT. Protein product: CASSESAQGLDTQYF.

This chain connects TRBV25-1 to TRBJ2-1; TRBD1 matches 8 bases. V trimming: 6 bases; J trimming: 3 bases; junction bases outside the gene matches: 7. The CDR3 covers 15 residues. Germline CDR1 and CDR2: MGHDK and SYGVNS. As DNA, the CDR3 is TGTGCCAGCAGGGACGGACAGGGATTCTACAATGAGCAGTTCTTC. It translates to CASRDGQGFYNEQFF.

The chain combines TRBV6-5 with TRBJ1-5, with no clear D. V was shortened by 5 bases and J by 0 bases, with 8 bases between the two germline ends. This CDR3 spans 14 amino acids. Germline CDR1 reads MNHEY; CDR2 reads SVGAGI. The CDR3: CASSTSNSNQPQHF. DNA for the CDR3: TGTGCCAGCAGTACTTCAAATAGCAATCAGCCCCAGCATTTT.

V gene TRBV5-1 combines with J gene TRBJ1-2; 8 bases fit TRBD1. Germline trimming cut 0 bases from V and 6 bases from J; bases unmatched to any gene: 10. The CDR3 is made up of 16 amino acids. Germline V gene sequence: CDR1 SGHRS, CDR2 YFSETQ. CDR3 protein: CASSLVPGGLGDGYTF. The CDR3 DNA sequence: TGCGCCAGCAGCTTGGTTCCAGGGGGCCTTGGGGATGGCTACACCTTC.

This rearrangement joins TRBV4-1 to TRBJ2-3; unclear D gene. CDR3 length equals 15 residues. Germline CDR1 and CDR2: MGHRA and YSYEKL. The V and J ends lost 4 bases and 2 bases respectively, with 13 bases between them. CDR3 region: CASSLTPLPTDTQYF. In DNA, the CDR3 is TGCGCCAGCAGCCTGACACCTCTCCCCACAGATACGCAGTATTTT.

This rearrangement joins TRBV7-8 to TRBJ2-3; 10 bases line up with TRBD2. Looked up from germline, CDR1 is SGHVS and CDR2 is FQNEAQ. Trimming cost V 4 bases and J 0 bases; bases outside gene matches: 4. CDR3 size: 16 residues. The DNA of the CDR3 is TGTGCCAGCAGCTCGGGACTAGCGTATAGCACAGATACGCAGTATTTT. It specifies CASSSGLAYSTDTQYF.

The rearrangement joins TRBV7-9 to TRBJ2-3, with 8 nucleotides matching TRBD1. V dropped 5 bases and J dropped 0; count of bases not matched to a gene: 7. Germline V gene data show CDR1 as SEHNR and CDR2 as FQNEAQ (reference sequence). The CDR3 contains 16 residues. In nucleotides, the CDR3 is TGTGCCAGCAGCGTACAGGGGGGATTGAGCACAGATACGCAGTATTTT. Amino acid sequence: CASSVQGGLSTDTQYF.

The chain is built from TRBV5-1 and TRBJ1-1; D not resolved. Germline CDR1 and CDR2: SGHRS and YFSETQ. This CDR3 has 14 amino acids. V gave up 0 bases and J gave up 0 bases, with 6 bases separating them. CDR3 nucleotide sequence: TGCGCCAGCAGCTTGGAGGACTTGAACACTGAAGCTTTCTTT. It specifies CASSLEDLNTEAFF.

This clone has more than one count but fewer than ten. V gene TRBV27 combines with J gene TRBJ1-3, with a weak D call TRBD1 (5 bases). CDR1 is MNHEY, CDR2 SMNVEV, per germline (reference sequence). CDR3 length equals 15 residues. Trimming took 5 bases from V and 2 from J, leaving 13 bases between them. Written as DNA, the CDR3 is TGTGCCAGCAGTAGAACGGGGGTGGCTGGAAACACCATATATTTT. It specifies CASSRTGVAGNTIYF.

This clone was counted only a few times. CDR3 nucleotide sequence: TGTGCCAGCAGTCACAGGGGGCCGACTAATGAAAAACTGTTTTTT. This translates into CASSHRGPTNEKLFF. The chain links TRBV2 to TRBJ1-4; 9 bases line up with TRBD1. Per germline, CDR1 SNHLY and CDR2 FYNNEI. V was clipped by 5 bases and J by 2 bases; unmatched bases: 3. There are 15 residues in the CDR3.

This clone was counted between two and nine times. Other DNA sequences within the sample encode an identical CDR3. J is TRBJ1-5 and V is TRBV9; D might be TRBD1 (5 bases). The ends were cut back, 0 bases at V and 4 bases at J, with 5 bases in the middle. The CDR3 is 13 amino acids. Germline assignment: CDR1 SGDLS and CDR2 YYNGEE. The CDR3 sequence is CASSVAGNQPQHF. The DNA of the CDR3 is TGTGCCAGCAGCGTAGCAGGGAATCAGCCCCAGCATTTT.

The J gene is TRBJ1-3, the V gene TRBV7-6, with 8 bases identical to TRBD1. The germline V gene encodes CDR1 SGHVS and CDR2 FNYEAQ. With 3 bases clipped from V and 5 bases from J, the junction kept 6 bases outside the gene matches. The CDR3 extends over 15 amino acids. CDR3 region: CASSFRTGIRNTIYF. DNA of the CDR3: TGTGCCAGCAGCTTCCGGACAGGGATACGAAACACCATATATTTT.

The V gene is TRBV27, the J gene TRBJ1-4; 8 bases align to TRBD1. The length of the CDR3 is 15 residues. CDR1 and CDR2 (germline): MNHEY, SMNVEV (reference sequence). The ends lost 7 bases at V and 9 bases at J; junction bases unmatched: 13. CDR3 loop: CASNPTGGTGQKLFF. The DNA of the CDR3 is TGTGCCAGCAACCCAACCGGCGGGACAGGTCAAAAACTGTTTTTT. The whole variable domain, filled in from reference TRBV27 and TRBJ1-4, reads EAQVTQNPRYLITVTGKKLTVTCSQNMNHEYMSWYRQDPGLGLRQIYYSMNVEVTDKGDVPEGYKVSRKEKRNFPLILESPSPNQTSLYFCASNPTGGTGQKLFFGSGTQLSVL.

This CDR3 is CASSDRAGSYNEQFF. CDR3 in DNA: TGCGCCAGCAGTGATCGGGCAGGGTCCTACAATGAGCAGTTCTTC. The chain carries TRBV10-1 and TRBJ2-1; a possible D gene is TRBD1 (5 bases). Germline values: CDR1 WNHNN, CDR2 SYGVQD (reference sequence). The CDR3 length is 15 residues. V was pared by 3 bases and J by 1 base, with 10 bases between.

This chain joins TRBV27 and TRBJ1-2; no clear D. Trimming stripped 2 bases from V and 2 bases from J, with 9 bases between. The CDR3 is 14 residues long. CDR1 and CDR2 from the germline V gene are MNHEY and SMNVEV (reference sequence). CDR3 sequence: CASSLSTGNYGYTF. In DNA, the CDR3 is TGTGCCAGCAGTTTAAGCACGGGAAACTATGGCTACACCTTC.

The chain uses TRBV2 and TRBJ1-3; D might be TRBD1 (6 bases). In germline, CDR1 is SNHLY, CDR2 FYNNEI. The CDR3 consists of 17 residues. V lost 3 bases and J lost 2, with 17 bases in between. The CDR3 coding sequence is TGTGCCAGCAGTGACCCCTCCGGCACAGGGCCTGGAAACACCATATATTTT. Protein: CASSDPSGTGPGNTIYF.

The chain recombines TRBV5-1 with TRBJ1-4; 9 positions match TRBD1. Germline assignment: CDR1 SGHRS and CDR2 YFSETQ. This CDR3 region has 14 residues. J lost 6 bases, V lost 3 bases, and 3 bases had no gene match. The CDR3 region has the DNA TGCGCCAGCAGCTACAGGGGGCTCGATGAAAAACTGTTTTTT. Protein product: CASSYRGLDEKLFF.

The J gene is TRBJ1-5, the V gene TRBV6-5, with D tentatively TRBD1 (5 bases). The CDR3 is 15 residues long. V was trimmed by 0 bases and J by 4 bases, leaving 10 bases between them. Germline lookup yields CDR1 MNHEY and CDR2 SVGAGI. CDR3 residues: CASSYSGGWNQPQHF. DNA of the CDR3: TGTGCCAGCAGTTACTCCGGGGGATGGAATCAGCCCCAGCATTTT.